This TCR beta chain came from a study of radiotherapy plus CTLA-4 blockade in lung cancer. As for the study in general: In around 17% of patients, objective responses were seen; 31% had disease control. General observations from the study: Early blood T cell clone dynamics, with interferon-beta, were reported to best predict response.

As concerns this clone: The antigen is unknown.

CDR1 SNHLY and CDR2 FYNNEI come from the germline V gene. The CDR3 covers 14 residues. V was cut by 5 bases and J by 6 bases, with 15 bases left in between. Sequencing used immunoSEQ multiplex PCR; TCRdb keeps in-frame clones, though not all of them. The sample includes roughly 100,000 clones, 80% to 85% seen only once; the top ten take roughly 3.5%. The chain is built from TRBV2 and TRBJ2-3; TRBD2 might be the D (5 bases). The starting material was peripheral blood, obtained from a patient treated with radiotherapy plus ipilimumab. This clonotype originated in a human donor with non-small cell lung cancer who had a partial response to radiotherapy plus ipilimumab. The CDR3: CASSSLGDYDTQYF. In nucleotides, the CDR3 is TGTGCCAGCAGTTCACTCGGGGATTATGATACGCAGTATTTT.